A selection of T cell receptor beta chains follows, all from one sample in a study of T cells in Graves' hyperthyroidism and ophthalmopathy. TCRdb recomputed calls from the multiplex PCR reads with MiXCR, one row per CDR3 protein. Of roughly 250,000 distinct CDR3 sequences in the sample, about 16% were seen once. The sample comprised blood. The receptors stem from a woman aged 18-35 years with Graves' ophthalmopathy. Both conserved end residues are trimmed from each CDR3.

j_gene: TRBJ2-1; v_gene: TRBV30; CDR3aa: AWDVGLRGVYNEQF
j_gene: TRBJ2-5; v_gene: TRBV20-1; CDR3aa: SARDQKLAGVFFLETQY
j_gene: TRBJ2-4; v_gene: TRBV6-1; CDR3aa: ASSGRDRENIQY
j_gene: TRBJ2-3; v_gene: TRBV28; CDR3aa: ASNWGISTDTQY
j_gene: TRBJ1-4; v_gene: TRBV28; CDR3aa: ASRNTHRVWEKLF
j_gene: TRBJ1-2; v_gene: TRBV12-3/TRBV12-4; CDR3aa: ASSAGPGERGYT
j_gene: TRBJ1-2; v_gene: TRBV10-3; CDR3aa: AISEMIGGSGYT
j_gene: TRBJ2-3; v_gene: TRBV10-1; CDR3aa: ASSDSSFTDTQY
j_gene: TRBJ2-1; v_gene: TRBV27; CDR3aa: ASSLYPGQTYNEQF
j_gene: TRBJ2-7; v_gene: TRBV6-6; CDR3aa: ASSYPGQAAYEQY
j_gene: TRBJ1-4; v_gene: TRBV7-2; CDR3aa: ASSSGTDEKLF
j_gene: TRBJ2-7; v_gene: TRBV20-1; CDR3aa: SASDPLAESSYEQY
j_gene: TRBJ1-5; v_gene: TRBV9; CDR3aa: ASSVDGTDQPQH
j_gene: TRBJ2-7; v_gene: TRBV27; CDR3aa: ASSLRAGGYEQY
j_gene: TRBJ2-2; v_gene: TRBV2; CDR3aa: ASSGGRAIANTGELF
j_gene: TRBJ1-1; v_gene: TRBV29-1; CDR3aa: SVRRDRQNTEAF
j_gene: TRBJ2-3; v_gene: TRBV29-1; CDR3aa: SVTGLAGGPFPDTQY
j_gene: TRBJ1-4; v_gene: TRBV28; CDR3aa: ASTFGATNEKLF
j_gene: TRBJ1-3; v_gene: TRBV2; CDR3aa: ASRGLSSGNTIY
j_gene: TRBJ1-5; v_gene: TRBV7-3; CDR3aa: ASSLCLSYSQKNQPQH
j_gene: TRBJ2-5; v_gene: TRBV28; CDR3aa: ASSLGPSSQETQY
j_gene: TRBJ1-2; v_gene: TRBV6-1; CDR3aa: ASSEKVGRFNYGYT
j_gene: TRBJ2-1; v_gene: TRBV5-1; CDR3aa: ASSFELAGNNEQF
j_gene: TRBJ2-2; v_gene: TRBV12-3/TRBV12-4; CDR3aa: ASSTGTSGSGYTGELF
j_gene: TRBJ2-7; v_gene: TRBV5-1; CDR3aa: ASSPAGGSAYEQY
j_gene: TRBJ1-1; v_gene: TRBV9; CDR3aa: ASSPDPGDTEAF
j_gene: TRBJ2-7; v_gene: TRBV7-2; CDR3aa: ASSLGHPGRVYYEQY